This T cell receptor beta chain originates from a study of blood T cell repertoires in COVID-19. Study as a whole: Acute and convalescent COVID-19 specimens originated in the United States, Italy and Spain. PBMCs, B-cell-depleted T cells, or T cells provided the cDNA or gDNA that made up the material.

Deletions cut 6 bases from V and 2 bases from J, with 7 bases between. There are 12 residues in the CDR3. Authors' processing steps: Estimated nucleated cell counts came from reference gene primer amplification. Assay: immunoSEQ multiplex PCR; the TCRdb copy retains only in-frame clones and omits some. Clone size and the V and J calls come from that table; the DNA yielded D and trimming. Counted here are fewer than 50,000 clones, about 77% occurring once; the ten biggest clones make up roughly a quarter. The chain combines TRBV12-3 or TRBV12-4 with TRBJ1-2; D is undetermined. The sequenced sample consisted of peripheral blood. The clonotype comes from a man aged 80 or over with acute or convalescent COVID-19. The CDR3 protein is CASRALNYGYTF. The CDR3 coding sequence is TGTGCCAGCAGGGCTCTCAACTATGGCTACACCTTC.